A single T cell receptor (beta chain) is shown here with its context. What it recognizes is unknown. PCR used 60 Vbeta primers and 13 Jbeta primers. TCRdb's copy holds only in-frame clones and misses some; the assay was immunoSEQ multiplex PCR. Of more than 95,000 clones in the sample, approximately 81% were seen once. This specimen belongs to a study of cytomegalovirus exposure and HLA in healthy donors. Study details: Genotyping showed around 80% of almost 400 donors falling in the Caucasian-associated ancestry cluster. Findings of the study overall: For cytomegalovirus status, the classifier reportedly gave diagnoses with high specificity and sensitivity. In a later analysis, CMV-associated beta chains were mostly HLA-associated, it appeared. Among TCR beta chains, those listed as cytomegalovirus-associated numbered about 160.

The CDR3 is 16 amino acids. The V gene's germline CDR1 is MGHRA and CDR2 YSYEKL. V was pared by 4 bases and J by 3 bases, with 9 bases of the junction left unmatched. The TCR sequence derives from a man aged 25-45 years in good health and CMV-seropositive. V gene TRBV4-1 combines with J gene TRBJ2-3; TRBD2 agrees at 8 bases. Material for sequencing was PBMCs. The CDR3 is CASSRAAGVRTDTQYF. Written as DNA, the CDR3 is TGCGCCAGCAGCCGAGCAGCGGGAGTTAGGACAGATACGCAGTATTTT.